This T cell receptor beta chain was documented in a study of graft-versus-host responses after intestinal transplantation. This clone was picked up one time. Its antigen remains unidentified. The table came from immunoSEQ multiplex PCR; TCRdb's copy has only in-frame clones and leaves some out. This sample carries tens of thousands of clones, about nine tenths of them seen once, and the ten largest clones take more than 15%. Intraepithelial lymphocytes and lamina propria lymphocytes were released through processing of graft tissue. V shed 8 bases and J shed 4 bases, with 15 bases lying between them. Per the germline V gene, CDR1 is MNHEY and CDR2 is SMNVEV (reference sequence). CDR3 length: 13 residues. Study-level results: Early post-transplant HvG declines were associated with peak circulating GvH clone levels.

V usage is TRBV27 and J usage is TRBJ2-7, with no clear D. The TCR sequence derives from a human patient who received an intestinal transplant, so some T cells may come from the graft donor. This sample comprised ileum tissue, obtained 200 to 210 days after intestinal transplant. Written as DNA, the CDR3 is TGTGCCAGCGCGCCTGGATCTCTTTACGAGCAGTACTTC. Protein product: CASAPGSLYEQYF.